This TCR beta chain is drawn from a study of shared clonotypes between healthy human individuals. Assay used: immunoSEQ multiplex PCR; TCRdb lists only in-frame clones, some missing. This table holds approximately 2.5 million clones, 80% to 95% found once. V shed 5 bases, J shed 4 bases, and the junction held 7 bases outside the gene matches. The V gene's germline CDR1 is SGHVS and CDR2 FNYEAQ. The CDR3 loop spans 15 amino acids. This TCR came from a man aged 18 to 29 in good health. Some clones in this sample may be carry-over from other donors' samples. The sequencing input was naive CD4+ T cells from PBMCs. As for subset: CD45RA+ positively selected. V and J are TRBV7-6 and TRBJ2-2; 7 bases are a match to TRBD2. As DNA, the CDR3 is TGTGCCAGCAGCCGCGGGGGTTGGGGCACCGGGGAGCTGTTTTTT. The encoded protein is CASSRGGWGTGELFF.